The sequence of this T cell receptor beta chain was determined in a study of blood T cell repertoires in COVID-19. Study overall: The samples span acute and convalescent COVID-19 from the United States, Italy and Spain. From T cells, B-cell-depleted T cells, or PBMCs came the material, which was cDNA or gDNA.

As handled by the study authors: It was from reference gene primer amplification that nucleated cell counts were estimated. The protocol was immunoSEQ multiplex PCR, while the TCRdb copy is restricted to in-frame clones and leaves out a portion. V and J calls and clone size come straight from that table; D and trimming were deduced from the DNA. The profile shows about 98,000 clones, 70% to 90% of them singletons. The CDR3 consists of 15 residues. Germline V gene lookup returns CDR1 LGHDT and CDR2 YNNKEL (reference sequence). V lost 4 bases and J 1 base, leaving 13 bases between the germline ends. Sequences were obtained from peripheral blood. V is TRBV3-1 (or the pseudogene TRBV3-2) and J is TRBJ1-2, with D unresolved. The TCR sequence derives from a middle-aged man with active COVID-19. CDR3 sequence reads: CASSPRERVNYGYTF. CDR3 nucleotide sequence: TGTGCCAGCAGCCCACGGGAACGGGTTAACTATGGCTACACCTTC.